Listed here is a single T cell receptor beta chain. The data are from a study of blood T cell repertoires in COVID-19. Whole-study context: Samples representing acute and convalescent COVID-19 were sourced from the United States, Italy and Spain. The analysed material was cDNA or gDNA that came from T cells, B-cell-depleted T cells, or PBMCs.

With 2 bases removed from V and 10 bases from J, the gap between germline ends came to 15 bases. The CDR3 is made up of 15 amino acids. Germline CDR1 reads SGHTA; CDR2 reads FQGTGA. The data were produced by immunoSEQ multiplex PCR, yet TCRdb's version contains in-frame clones alone and is incomplete. The repertoire includes some 200,000 clones, about 89% of them detected once, and roughly 3.4% sits in the top ten. The V call is TRBV7-3, the J call TRBJ1-6; D uncertain. The source material was peripheral blood. The TCR originated in a man in his sixties or seventies with acute or convalescent COVID-19. CDR3 residues: CASSLELGFQSPLHF. CDR3 bases: TGTGCCAGCAGCTTAGAGTTGGGCTTCCAATCACCCCTCCACTTT.